A selection of T cell receptor beta chains follows, all from one sample in a study of cytomegalovirus exposure and HLA in healthy donors. Generated by immunoSEQ multiplex PCR, the TCRdb table keeps only in-frame clones and is missing some. The table includes 150,000 to 160,000 clones, over 70% detected once. Source material: PBMCs. Receptors were obtained from a man aged 25 to 45 in good health and CMV-seronegative. The CDR3 runs from the conserved cysteine through the conserved F or W. Each record gives: D gene, V gene, CDR3 protein. D genes are given only for firm matches.

. TRBV27 CASSLLESGNTIYF
. TRBV5-1 CASSLRYRDYGYTF
. TRBV18 CASSPPAGQYTEAFF
TRBD1 TRBV15 CATSRDRGSGVYNEQFF
. TRBV6-5 CASSYRDSYGYTF
. TRBV6-6 CASTMGSRETQYF
. TRBV18 CASSPRGSVLNSPLHF
TRBD2 TRBV7-9 CASSPRTSSYEQYF
. TRBV19 CASMTESNTGELFF
TRBD1 TRBV7-9 CASTDRVTDTQYF
. TRBV7-9 CASSPPGGEQYF
. TRBV7-2 CASSLAGSEETQYF
. TRBV5-6 CASSLRGSGQPQHF
. TRBV7-8 CASSLRAGRDTQYF
TRBD1 TRBV19 CASSTGQGYTF
. TRBV9 CASSPGTNQPQHF
. TRBV30 CAWSVEQELEKLFF
TRBD1 TRBV28 CASSLRGPNYGYTF
TRBD2 TRBV4-3 CASSPLGGEGTQYF
. TRBV6-1 CASSELVQPQHF